Below, 10 T cell receptor beta chains from the same sample are listed, as sequenced in a study of T cells in narcolepsy. The table came from immunoSEQ multiplex PCR; TCRdb's copy has only in-frame clones and leaves some out. In the table there are 25,000 to 35,000 clones, around 80% of which are singletons. Sequenced input: CD45RA- memory CD4+ T cells from PBMCs. The receptor source for this set is a human donor with narcolepsy.

J is TRBJ2-1 and V is TRBV30; a possible D gene is TRBD2 (6 bases). Germline lookup yields CDR1 GTSNPN and CDR2 SVGIG (reference sequence). The CDR3 extends over 15 amino acids. In DNA, the CDR3 is TGTGGGGGGGATACCCTGGCTAGTGGATCAGGTGAGCAGTTCTTC. Amino acid sequence: CGGDTLASGSGEQFF.

This sequence joins TRBV9 and TRBJ1-2, with D possibly matching TRBD1 (5 bases). This CDR3 is 13 amino acids long. Germline loops: CDR1 SGDLS, CDR2 YYNGEE. V lost 4 bases and J 8 bases, leaving 15 bases between the germline ends. In nucleotides, the CDR3 is TGTGCCAGCAGCTCGGGGGGACCCCTCGGCTACACCTTC. This codes for CASSSGGPLGYTF.

This rearrangement joins TRBV6-1 to TRBJ2-7; D is unresolved. In germline, CDR1 is MNHNS, CDR2 SASEGT. The germline V and J ends were trimmed by 4 bases and 7 bases, with 8 bases remaining between them. CDR3 length: 11 amino acids. CDR3: CASSVRAEQYF. In DNA form, the CDR3 reads TGTGCCAGCAGTGTTCGGGCGGAGCAGTACTTC.

The chain joins TRBV7-3 to TRBJ2-1; D call uncertain. V lost 5 bases to trimming and J lost 7 bases, with 12 bases between them. Germline CDR1 and CDR2: SGHTA and FQGTGA. The CDR3 has 13 amino acids. This CDR3 is CASSRSTVNEQFF. CDR3 in DNA: TGTGCCAGCAGCAGATCGACGGTTAATGAGCAGTTCTTC. The whole variable domain, remainder taken from reference TRBV7-3 and TRBJ2-1, is GAGVSQTPSNKVTEKGKYVELRCDPISGHTALYWYRQSLGQGPEFLIYFQGTGAADDSGLPNDRFFAVRPEGSVSTLKIQRTERGDSAVYLCASSRSTVNEQFFGPGTRLTVL.

The chain uses TRBV19 and TRBJ1-4; D gene ambiguous. V was cut by 3 bases and J by 7 bases, with 18 bases left in between. The CDR3 has 16 residues. Germline-derived CDR1 and CDR2 are LNHDA and SQIVND (reference sequence). CDR3 residues: CASSMGDTWLGEKLFF. The CDR3 DNA sequence: TGTGCCAGTAGTATGGGTGATACATGGTTAGGTGAAAAACTGTTTTTT.

The V gene is TRBV6-5, the J gene TRBJ2-5, with D unclear. This CDR3 has 14 residues. Per germline, CDR1 MNHEY and CDR2 SVGAGI. With 7 bases removed from V and 2 bases from J, the gap between germline ends came to 14 bases. CDR3 sequence reads: CASTPGLPQETQYF. As DNA, the CDR3 is TGTGCCAGCACCCCCGGGTTACCTCAAGAGACCCAGTACTTC.

The V and J genes are TRBV18 and TRBJ1-6; 7 bases are a match to TRBD1. Germline V lookup: CDR1 KGHSH, CDR2 LQKENI. Trimming took 1 base from V and 7 from J; bases not matched to a gene: 13. The CDR3 loop spans 18 amino acids. The CDR3 region is CASSPRVLTGWINSPLHF. The CDR3 DNA reads as TGTGCCAGCTCACCACGGGTCTTGACAGGGTGGATAAATTCACCCCTCCACTTT.

The rearrangement uses TRBV6-5 and TRBJ2-1; the D gene is possibly TRBD1 (5 bases). The V gene lost 9 bases and the J gene lost 6 bases, with 12 bases spanning the gap. Germline V gene sequence: CDR1 MNHEY, CDR2 SVGAGI. This CDR3 has 12 amino acids. The CDR3 DNA reads as TGTGCCAGTGTGGACAACACCAATGAGCAGTTCTTC. Translating it yields CASVDNTNEQFF.

The CDR3 sequence: CASSGTGGAGSYNEQFF. The CDR3 nucleotides read TGTGCCAGCAGTGGAACAGGGGGCGCGGGCTCCTACAATGAGCAGTTCTTC. The V call is TRBV6-1, the J call TRBJ2-1, with TRBD1 matching 9 bases. Unmatched junction bases numbered 7, after V lost 4 bases and J lost 0 bases. The CDR3 has 17 amino acids. From germline, CDR1 is MNHNS and CDR2 SASEGT.

The genes are TRBV18 and TRBJ1-1, with TRBD1 matching 9 bases. Trimming cost V 5 bases and J 2 bases; bases outside gene matches: 3. Per germline, CDR1 KGHSH and CDR2 LQKENI. This CDR3 has 14 residues. This chain's CDR3 is CASSWTGENTEAFF. In nucleotides, the CDR3 is TGTGCCAGCTCATGGACAGGGGAAAACACTGAAGCTTTCTTT.